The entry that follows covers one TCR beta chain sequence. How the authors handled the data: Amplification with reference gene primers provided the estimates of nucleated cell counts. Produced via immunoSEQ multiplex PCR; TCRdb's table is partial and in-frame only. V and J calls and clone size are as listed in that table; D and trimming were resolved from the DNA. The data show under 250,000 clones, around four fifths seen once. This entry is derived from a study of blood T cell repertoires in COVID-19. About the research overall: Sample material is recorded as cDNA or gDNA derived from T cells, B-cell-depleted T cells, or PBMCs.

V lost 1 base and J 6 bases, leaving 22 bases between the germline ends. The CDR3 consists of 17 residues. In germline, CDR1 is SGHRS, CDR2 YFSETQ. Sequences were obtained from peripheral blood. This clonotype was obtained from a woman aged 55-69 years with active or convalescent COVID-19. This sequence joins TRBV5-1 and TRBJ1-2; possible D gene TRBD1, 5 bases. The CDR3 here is CASSLMQPGRPGDGYTF. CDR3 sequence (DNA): TGCGCCAGCAGCTTGATGCAACCTGGCCGGCCGGGGGATGGCTACACCTTC.